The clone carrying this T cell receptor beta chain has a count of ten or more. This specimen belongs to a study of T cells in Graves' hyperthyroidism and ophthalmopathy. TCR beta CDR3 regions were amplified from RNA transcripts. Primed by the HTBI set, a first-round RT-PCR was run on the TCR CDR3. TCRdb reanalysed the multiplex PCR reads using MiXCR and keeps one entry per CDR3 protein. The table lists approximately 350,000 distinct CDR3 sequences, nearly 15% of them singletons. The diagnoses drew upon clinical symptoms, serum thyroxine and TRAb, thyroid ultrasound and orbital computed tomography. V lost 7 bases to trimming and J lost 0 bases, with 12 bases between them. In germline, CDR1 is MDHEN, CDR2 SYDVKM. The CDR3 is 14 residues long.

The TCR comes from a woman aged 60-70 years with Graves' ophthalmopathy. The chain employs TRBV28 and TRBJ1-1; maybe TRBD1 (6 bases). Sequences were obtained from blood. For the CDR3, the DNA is TGTGCCAGCAATATGGGACATCTGAACACTGAAGCTTTCTTT. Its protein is CASNMGHLNTEAFF. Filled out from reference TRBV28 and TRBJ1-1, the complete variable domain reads DVKVTQSSRYLVKRTGEKVFLECVQDMDHENMFWYRQDPGLGLRLIYFSYDVKMKEKGDIPEGYSVSREKKERFSLILESASTNQTSMYLCASNMGHLNTEAFFGQGTRLTVV.